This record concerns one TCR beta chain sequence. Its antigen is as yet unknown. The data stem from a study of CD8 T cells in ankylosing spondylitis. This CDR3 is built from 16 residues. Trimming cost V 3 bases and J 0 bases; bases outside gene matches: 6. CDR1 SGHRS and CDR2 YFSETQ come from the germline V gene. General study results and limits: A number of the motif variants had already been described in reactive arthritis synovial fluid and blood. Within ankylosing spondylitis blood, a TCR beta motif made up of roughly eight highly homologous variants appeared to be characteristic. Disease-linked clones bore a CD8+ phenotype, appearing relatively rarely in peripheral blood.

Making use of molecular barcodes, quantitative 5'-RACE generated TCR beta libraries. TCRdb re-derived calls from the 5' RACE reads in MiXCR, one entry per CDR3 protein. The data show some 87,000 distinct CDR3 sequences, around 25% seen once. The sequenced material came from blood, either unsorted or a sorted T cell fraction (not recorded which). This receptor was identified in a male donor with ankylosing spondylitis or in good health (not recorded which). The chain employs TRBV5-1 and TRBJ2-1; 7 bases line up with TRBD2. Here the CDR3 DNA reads TGCGCCAGCAGCTCGAGCGGGGTGAGCTCCTACAATGAGCAGTTCTTC. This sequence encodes CASSSSGVSSYNEQFF.